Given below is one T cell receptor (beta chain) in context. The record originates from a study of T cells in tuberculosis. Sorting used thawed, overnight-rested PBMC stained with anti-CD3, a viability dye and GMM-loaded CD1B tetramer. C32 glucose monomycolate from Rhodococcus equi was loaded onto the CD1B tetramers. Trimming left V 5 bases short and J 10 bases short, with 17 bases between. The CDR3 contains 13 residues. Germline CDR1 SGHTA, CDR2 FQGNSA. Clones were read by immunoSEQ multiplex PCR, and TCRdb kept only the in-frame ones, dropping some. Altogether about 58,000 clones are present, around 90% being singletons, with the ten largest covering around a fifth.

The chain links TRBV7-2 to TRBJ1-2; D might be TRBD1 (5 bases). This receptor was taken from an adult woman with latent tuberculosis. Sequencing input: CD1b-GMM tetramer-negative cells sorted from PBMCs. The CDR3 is CASSLDPGFDYTF. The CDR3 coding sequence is TGTGCCAGCAGCCTAGACCCAGGGTTTGACTACACCTTC.